The 11 T cell receptor beta chains given below trace back to one sample, sequenced in a study of Tregs in tolerant kidney transplant recipients. Some clones are missing from TCRdb's copy, which holds only in-frame ones; the method was immunoSEQ multiplex PCR. The sample has 80,000 or so clones; roughly 90% are singletons. The nonmyeloablative bone marrow transplants came from related graft donors, with transient mixed chimerism. The sequencing here drew on CD4+ T cells from blood (PBMCs), taken 24 months after the transplant. Receptors were obtained from a human patient who received a combined kidney and bone marrow transplant. Some T cells could come from the graft donor.

This chain connects TRBV4-1 to TRBJ1-4; a weak D match, TRBD1 (5 bases). Germline-derived CDR1 and CDR2 are MGHRA and YSYEKL. This CDR3 has 15 amino acids. V gave up 1 base and J gave up 7 bases, with 13 bases separating them. CDR3 amino acids: CASSQVVRAAEKLFF. As DNA, the CDR3 is TGCGCCAGCAGCCAAGTTGTCAGGGCGGCTGAAAAACTGTTTTTT.

The V gene is TRBV11-2, the J gene TRBJ2-7, with D hard to call. Between the trimmed V and J ends, which lost 5 bases and 4 bases, there was a span of 3 bases. In germline, CDR1 is SGHAT, CDR2 FQNNGV. There are 10 residues in the CDR3. The CDR3 DNA follows: TGTGCCAGCAGCCAATACGAGCAGTACTTC. This codes for CASSQYEQYF.

This chain joins TRBV7-3 and TRBJ2-7; 12 positions agree with TRBD1. Per the germline V gene, CDR1 is SGHTA and CDR2 is FQGTGA. The CDR3 is 15 amino acids. After removal of 5 bases from V and 7 bases from J, the junction contained 9 bases not matched to a gene. CDR3 in amino acids: CASSISGQGAFEQYF. Written as DNA, the CDR3 is TGTGCCAGCAGCATATCGGGACAGGGGGCGTTTGAGCAGTACTTC.

This chain links TRBV5-1 with TRBJ1-2; D may be TRBD1 (5 bases). The CDR3 has 14 amino acids. The V and J ends lost 4 bases and 5 bases respectively, with 15 bases between them. The V gene's germline CDR1 is SGHRS and CDR2 YFSETQ. CDR3 in amino acids: CASSPQGGEYGYTF. The CDR3 bases are TGCGCCAGCAGCCCGCAGGGAGGGGAGTATGGCTACACCTTC.

Comments on this clone: In the same sample, other DNA sequences code for this CDR3. CDR3 region: CASSLAGDQPQHF. The CDR3 DNA reads TGCGCCAGCAGCTTGGCCGGGGATCAGCCCCAGCATTTT. The J gene is TRBJ1-5, the V gene TRBV5-1; D not certain. Germline values: CDR1 SGHRS, CDR2 YFSETQ. V was trimmed by 0 bases and J by 5 bases, leaving 6 bases between them. CDR3 size: 13 residues. The whole variable domain, filled in from reference TRBV5-1 and TRBJ1-5, reads KAGVTQTPRYLIKTRGQQVTLSCSPISGHRSVSWYQQTPGQGLQFLFEYFSETQRNKGNFPGRFSGRQFSNSRSEMNVSTLELGDSALYLCASSLAGDQPQHFGDGTRLSIL.

The V gene is TRBV9, the J gene TRBJ2-2, with 8 bases fitting TRBD2. Trimming cost V 2 bases and J 6 bases; bases outside gene matches: 9. CDR3 length: 16 amino acids. Germline V gives CDR1 SGDLS, CDR2 YYNGEE. CDR3: CASSVLSGGGAGELFF. DNA of the CDR3: TGTGCCAGCAGCGTCCTAAGCGGGGGAGGGGCCGGGGAGCTGTTTTTT. The full variable domain, with the rest looked up from reference TRBV9 and TRBJ2-2, is DSGVTQTPKHLITATGQRVTLRCSPRSGDLSVYWYQQSLDQGLQFLIQYYNGEERAKGNILERFSAQQFPDLHSELNLSSLELGDSALYFCASSVLSGGGAGELFFGEGSRLTVL.

DNA of the CDR3: TGTGCCAGCAGCTCTCAGGGTATTCACACTGAAGCTTTCTTT. It codes for CASSSQGIHTEAFF. V gene TRBV7-2 combines with J gene TRBJ1-1; D is possibly TRBD1 (5 bases). V was clipped by 4 bases and J by 3 bases, with 12 bases between them. Germline V gene data show CDR1 as SGHTA and CDR2 as FQGNSA. The CDR3 extends over 14 amino acids.

V usage is TRBV28 and J usage is TRBJ1-2; 7 nucleotides match TRBD1. The CDR3 contains 15 residues. Losses at the gene ends were 2 bases for V and 4 bases for J; bases not matched to a gene: 7. The V gene's germline CDR1 is MDHEN and CDR2 SYDVKM. The CDR3 here is CASSLTGENVYGYTF. The CDR3 nucleotides are TGTGCCAGCAGTTTAACAGGGGAAAATGTCTATGGCTACACCTTC.

The genes are TRBV7-7 and TRBJ2-5; possible D gene TRBD1, 6 bases. The ends were cut back, 1 base at V and 1 base at J, with 7 bases in the middle. CDR3 length equals 14 residues. The germline V gene encodes CDR1 SSHAT and CDR2 FNYEAQ (reference sequence). The CDR3 nucleotides are TGTGCCAGCAGCTTAGACAGGGCCCAAGAGACCCAGTACTTC. Translated, it gives CASSLDRAQETQYF.

This clone was observed a handful of times. The rearrangement joins TRBV2 to TRBJ1-1, with TRBD1 matching over 7 bases. The trim removed 3 bases at V and 4 bases at J, leaving 5 bases unmatched. Germline CDR1 is SNHLY and CDR2 is FYNNEI. The CDR3 length is 14 residues. CDR3 in amino acids: CASSDRTGGTEAFF. The CDR3 DNA sequence: TGTGCCAGCAGTGACCGGACAGGCGGCACTGAAGCTTTCTTT.

The chain uses TRBV25-1 and TRBJ2-1; 10 bases match TRBD2. Unmatched junction bases numbered 10, after V lost 0 bases and J lost 8 bases. The germline V gene encodes CDR1 MGHDK and CDR2 SYGVNS. This CDR3 has 17 residues. Here the CDR3 DNA reads TGTGCCAGCAGTGAATATGGCTGGTCTAGCGGGAGCTATGAGCAGTTCTTC. Its protein is CASSEYGWSSGSYEQFF.